This TCR beta chain is drawn from a study of T cells after yellow fever vaccination. Study-wide points: The booster saw the reappearance of most primary-vaccination clones (approximately 97% CD4, about 90% CD8). Any FACS-sorted repertoire could hold abundant clonotypes that contaminate it from the bulk population.

TCRdb recomputed calls from the 5' RACE reads with MiXCR, one row per CDR3 protein. The sample shows approximately 450,000 distinct CDR3 sequences, roughly a sixth of them seen only once. Germline lookup yields CDR1 SGHVS and CDR2 FQNEAQ. This CDR3 contains 16 residues. V gave up 5 bases and J gave up 5 bases, with 21 bases separating them. As for this clonotype: Antigen specificity is unknown.

The chain has TRBV7-8 and TRBJ2-5; D is unresolved. Sequenced material: PBMCs, taken before the yellow fever booster vaccination. The clonotype comes from a young man who received the YFV17D yellow fever vaccine. The CDR3 protein is CASSPRVAATGETQYF. CDR3 nucleotides: TGTGCCAGCAGCCCAAGGGTGGCCGCAACCGGTGAGACCCAGTACTTC.